This T cell receptor (beta chain) was found in a study of blood T cell repertoires in COVID-19. The data were produced by immunoSEQ multiplex PCR, yet TCRdb's version contains in-frame clones alone and is incomplete. The sample yields approximately 140,000 clones, roughly 80% seen once. The germline CDR1 and CDR2 sequences are GTSNPN and SVGIG (reference sequence). V dropped 0 bases and J dropped 3 bases, with 12 bases sitting between them. This CDR3 comprises 15 residues. The chain employs TRBV30 and TRBJ2-1, with D perhaps matching TRBD1 (5 bases). The sample comprised peripheral blood. This clonotype originated in a man between 60 and 70 years old with acute or convalescent COVID-19. CDR3 region: CAWSVLLGVYNEQFF. CDR3 coding DNA: TGTGCCTGGAGTGTACTTCTAGGGGTCTACAATGAGCAGTTCTTC.